This T cell receptor (beta chain) was retrieved from a study of T-cell reconstitution after alpha-beta-depleted transplantation in children. Overall study findings and caveats: About two months after transplant, alpha-beta T cells reportedly came from several hundred expanded graft clones.

The CDR3 loop spans 13 amino acids. Germline values: CDR1 MDHEN, CDR2 SYDVKM. V lost 7 bases, J lost 9 bases, and 18 bases lay in between. This clonotype appeared a few times. The antigen is not known. This sample's TCRbeta library carried unique molecular identifier barcodes. TCRdb passed the PCR reads through MiXCR, listing each CDR3 protein once. The repertoire has roughly 420,000 distinct CDR3 sequences, about 16% of them found once; the top ten carry 25% to 30%. The V call is TRBV28, the J call TRBJ2-5, with D possibly called TRBD1 or TRBD2 (6 bases each). The TCR originated in a boy less than two years old who had a stem cell transplant for Wiskott-Aldrich syndrome, so the T cells may come from the graft donor. Sequencing used PBMCs, mostly from graft donor cells, obtained 360 days after TCRalphabeta/CD19-depleted stem cell transplant. The CDR3 is CASTGVLGGAQYF. The CDR3 nucleotides are TGTGCCAGCACGGGGGTGCTCGGGGGCGCCCAGTACTTC.